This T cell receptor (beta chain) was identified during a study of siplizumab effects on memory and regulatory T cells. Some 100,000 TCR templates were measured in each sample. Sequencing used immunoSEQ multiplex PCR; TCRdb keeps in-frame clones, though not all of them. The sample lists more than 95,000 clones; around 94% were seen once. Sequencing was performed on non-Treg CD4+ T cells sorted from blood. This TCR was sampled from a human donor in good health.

CDR3: CASMLPGQGFNEQYF. The CDR3 DNA is TGTGCCAGCATGCTCCCGGGACAGGGTTTCAACGAGCAGTACTTC. The chain couples TRBV2 to TRBJ2-7; 9 nucleotides align to TRBD1. The junction had 12 bases not matched to a gene; V was cut back by 7 bases and J by 5 bases. Looked up from germline, CDR1 is SNHLY and CDR2 is FYNNEI. This CDR3 contains 15 residues.